Listed below are T cell receptor beta chains from one sample, sequenced in a study of identical twins. TCRdb fed the 5' RACE reads into MiXCR, producing one record per CDR3 protein. The data show 1,800,000 or so distinct CDR3 sequences, with about 32% seen just once and over 0.25% held by the top ten. The sample taken for sequencing was cord blood. All receptors come from a newborn girl in good health. Each CDR3 is given with its conserved first and last residue. A D gene is named only where the DNA matches it firmly. A clone size is listed for some rows: how often the clone was seen (once, few, many), or a class if it is expanded.

d_gene | abundance | j_gene | v_gene | CDR3nt | CDR3aa
. | . | TRBJ2-7 | TRBV20-1 | TGCAGTGCTAGAGATCTGGTGACCTACGAGCAGTACTTC | CSARDLVTYEQYF
. | . | TRBJ1-2 | TRBV12-3/TRBV12-4 | TGTGCCAGCAGGCCTAGAGGGTATGGCTACACCTTC | CASRPRGYGYTF
TRBD1 | few | TRBJ2-7 | TRBV11-2 | TGTGCCAGCAGCCGGACAGGTGATCCCTACGAGCAGTACTTC | CASSRTGDPYEQYF
. | . | TRBJ2-3 | TRBV20-1 | TGCAGTGCTAGGGGCTGGGGAACAGATACGCAGTATTTT | CSARGWGTDTQYF
. | . | TRBJ2-3 | TRBV20-1 | TGCAGTGCTAGTAAGGCAGATACGCAGTATTTT | CSASKADTQYF
. | few | TRBJ2-7 | TRBV2 | TGTGCCAGCACTACTGGTGGTTACTCCTACGAGCAGTACTTC | CASTTGGYSYEQYF
. | . | TRBJ2-2 | TRBV24-1 | TGTGCCACCAGGGAACCGAACACCGGGGAGCTGTTTTTT | CATREPNTGELFF
TRBD1 | . | TRBJ1-5 | TRBV20-1 | TGCAGTGCTAGAGACCCTGACAGGGGAGGCAATCAGCCCCAGCATTTT | CSARDPDRGGNQPQHF
TRBD2 | . | TRBJ2-3 | TRBV20-1 | TGCAGTGCTATCCAAGCGGGGCGCACAGATACGCAGTATTTT | CSAIQAGRTDTQYF
. | many | TRBJ2-1 | TRBV27 | TGTGCCAGCAGTTCTCGAGGGTACAATGAGCAGTTCTTC | CASSSRGYNEQFF
. | few | TRBJ2-6 | TRBV12-3/TRBV12-4 | TGTGCCAGCAGTTTCCCTCGAGGGGCCCTCTCTGGGGCCAACGTCCTGACTTTC | CASSFPRGALSGANVLTF
. | . | TRBJ1-5 | TRBV6-5 | TGTGCCAGCAGTTACGGTGTGGGACGGTCTATCTATAGCAATCAGCCCCAGCATTTT | CASSYGVGRSIYSNQPQHF
. | . | TRBJ1-2 | TRBV28 | TGTGCCAGCAGTTTGATAGTAGGGAGAAATGGCTACACCTTC | CASSLIVGRNGYTF
TRBD1 | . | TRBJ2-7 | TRBV20-1 | TGCAGTGCTAGGGAGGACAGGGGAAGCTACGAGCAGTACTTC | CSAREDRGSYEQYF
TRBD1 | few | TRBJ2-3 | TRBV29-1 | TGCAGCGTTGAAATGGGACAGGGGGCCTCAAGCACAGATACGCAGTATTTT | CSVEMGQGASSTDTQYF
. | . | TRBJ1-6 | TRBV10-3 | TGTGCCATCACCCCTGGGGATTCACCCCTCCACTTT | CAITPGDSPLHF
. | few | TRBJ2-4 | TRBV11-2 | TGTGCCAGCAGAAACATAGCCAAAAACATTCAGTACTTC | CASRNIAKNIQYF
TRBD2 | few | TRBJ2-1 | TRBV29-1 | TGCAGCGCCCTAGTTGGACTAGCGGGAGGGCCGAGGGCCTACAATGAGCAGTTCTTC | CSALVGLAGGPRAYNEQFF
. | few | TRBJ1-5 | TRBV5-1 | TGCGCCAGCAGCTTGGCAGGCCGAGTAAATCAGCCCCAGCATTTT | CASSLAGRVNQPQHF
. | . | TRBJ2-5 | TRBV3-1 | TGTGCCAGCAACCATGACCCTAGGTCCCAAGAGACCCAGTACTTC | CASNHDPRSQETQYF
TRBD2 | . | TRBJ2-3 | TRBV7-9 | TGTGCCAGCAGCTTTCGACTAGCGGGAAAGTTGACAGATACGCAGTATTTT | CASSFRLAGKLTDTQYF
. | . | TRBJ2-2 | TRBV20-1 | TGCAGTGCTCAACTAGCGAACACCGGGGAGCTGTTTTTT | CSAQLANTGELFF
TRBD2 | . | TRBJ2-3 | TRBV11-2 | TGTGCCAGCAGCTTACTAGCGGGAGGGGGGGCAGATACGCAGTATTTT | CASSLLAGGGADTQYF
TRBD1 | . | TRBJ1-4 | TRBV7-9 | TGTGCCAGCAGCTTAGCAGGGGGCGTTGGTGAAAAACTGTTTTTT | CASSLAGGVGEKLFF
TRBD2 | . | TRBJ2-7 | TRBV12-3/TRBV12-4 | TGTGCCAGCAGTTTACTCGGGACTAGCGGGAGGGCCTCCTTCGAGCAGTACTTC | CASSLLGTSGRASFEQYF
TRBD1 | many | TRBJ2-7 | TRBV12-3/TRBV12-4 | TGTGCCAGCACTACCCGGACAGGCACCTACGAGCAGTACTTC | CASTTRTGTYEQYF
TRBD2 | few | TRBJ2-3 | TRBV7-8 | TGTGCCAGCAGCTTTCGTCCAGCGGGAGGGACCGATACGCAGTATTTT | CASSFRPAGGTDTQYF
TRBD2 | . | TRBJ2-5 | TRBV6-5 | TGTGCCAGCAGTTACTCGACTAGCGGGAGATGGTACTTC | CASSYSTSGRWYF
. | many | TRBJ2-4 | TRBV20-1 | TGCAGTGCCCGACAACTAGCCAAAAACATTCAGTACTTC | CSARQLAKNIQYF
. | . | TRBJ1-4 | TRBV24-1 | TGTGCCACCAGTGATTTAGGGGGAGAAGAAAAACTGTTTTTT | CATSDLGGEEKLFF
. | . | TRBJ2-4 | TRBV5-6 | TGTGCCAGCAGCCCCGCGGGGCGGATTTCCGGCAAAAACATTCAGTACTTC | CASSPAGRISGKNIQYF
TRBD1 | once | TRBJ1-4 | TRBV7-9 | TGTGCCAGCAGATCTCGGGGACAGCTGGAAAAACTGTTTTTT | CASRSRGQLEKLFF
TRBD1 | few | TRBJ2-2 | TRBV11-2 | TGTGCCAGCAGCTACCGGACAGGGGGCACCGGGGAGCTGTTTTTT | CASSYRTGGTGELFF
. | few | TRBJ2-3 | TRBV20-1 | TGCAGTCCAGGGGGACTAGGAAGGGCAGATACGCAGTATTTT | CSPGGLGRADTQYF
. | few | TRBJ2-7 | TRBV28 | TGTGCCAGCAGTGACCGGACTCGAGCCTACGAGCAGTACTTC | CASSDRTRAYEQYF
TRBD2 | . | TRBJ2-3 | TRBV5-1 | TGCGCCAGCAGCTTATCGAGAGCGGGGGTCAGCACAGATACGCAGTATTTT | CASSLSRAGVSTDTQYF
. | . | TRBJ1-3 | TRBV7-9 | TGCGCCAGCAGCCCCCCCGGAGACACCATATATTTT | CASSPPGDTIYF
. | . | TRBJ1-3 | TRBV20-1 | TGCAGTGCTAGGAAGGGGGGAACCTCTGGAAACACCATATATTTT | CSARKGGTSGNTIYF
. | . | TRBJ2-4 | TRBV3-1 | TGTGCCAGCAGCCAAATGACAATCAAAAACATTCAGTACTTC | CASSQMTIKNIQYF
. | few | TRBJ1-2 | TRBV7-2 | TGTGCCAGCACCTCCCACAGGGAATCCTATGGCTACACCTTC | CASTSHRESYGYTF
. | . | TRBJ2-2 | TRBV3-1 | TGTGCCAGCAGCCAAGAACGCCTACCGAACACCGGGGAGCTGTTTTTT | CASSQERLPNTGELFF
. | once | TRBJ2-3 | TRBV5-1 | TGCGCCAGCAGGTCCCCCGATCACACAGATACGCAGTATTTT | CASRSPDHTDTQYF
TRBD1 | few | TRBJ1-5 | TRBV20-1 | TGCAGTGCCCAGACAGGGATTAGCAATCAGCCCCAGCATTTT | CSAQTGISNQPQHF
TRBD2 | . | TRBJ2-2 | TRBV2 | TGTGCCAGCAGCGGGACTAGCGGGGCCGGGGAGCTGTTTTTT | CASSGTSGAGELFF
TRBD2 | . | TRBJ2-7 | TRBV2 | TGTGCCAGCAGCCTAAACCGACTAGCGGTGTCCTACGAGCAGTACTTC | CASSLNRLAVSYEQYF
. | . | TRBJ2-1 | TRBV20-1 | TGCAGTGCGACAACAGCCTCCTACAATGAGCAGTTCTTC | CSATTASYNEQFF
TRBD2 | . | TRBJ2-5 | TRBV5-6 | TGTGCCAGCAGCCGTTTAGCGGGAGGTGCTGAGACCCAGTACTTC | CASSRLAGGAETQYF
. | . | TRBJ1-1 | TRBV10-3 | TGTGCCATCAGTGATATAGGGGCCAACACTGAAGCTTTCTTT | CAISDIGANTEAFF
TRBD2 | once | TRBJ2-7 | TRBV2 | TGTGCCAGCAGTGATATCGCTAGCGGGAACAATGAGCAGTACTTC | CASSDIASGNNEQYF
. | . | TRBJ1-2 | TRBV20-1 | TGCAGTGCTAGAGTGGATAGGGTCTATGGCTACACCTTC | CSARVDRVYGYTF
TRBD2 | . | TRBJ2-3 | TRBV30 | TGTGCCTGGAGTGTGGTAGCGGGTACAGATACGCAGTATTTT | CAWSVVAGTDTQYF
TRBD2 | few | TRBJ2-7 | TRBV7-2 | TGTGCCAGCAGCTTCGGTCTCGGGAGGGCCAGCTACGAGCAGTACTTC | CASSFGLGRASYEQYF
. | . | TRBJ1-1 | TRBV10-1 | TGCGCCAGCTCCGGGAGGAAGGAGGGCACTGAAGCTTTCTTT | CASSGRKEGTEAFF
TRBD2 | . | TRBJ2-5 | TRBV13 | TGTGCCAGCAGCTTAGCCTACTCCGGGACTAGTCAGGGAGAGACCCAGTACTTC | CASSLAYSGTSQGETQYF
. | . | TRBJ1-1 | TRBV7-8 | TGTGCCAGCAGCTTAGTACTCATGGACGGGGACACTGAAGCTTTCTTT | CASSLVLMDGDTEAFF